Sequencing of this TCR beta chain was carried out in a study of T cells expressing NK-cell markers. Overall study: Most of the eight sequenced donors tested HCMV-seropositive; one tested seronegative. The study's findings and limits: Roughly 6 donors had dominant NKG2C+ clonotypes that comprised roughly 1.0-7.5% of their CD8+ T cells. Where several donors were concerned, these clonotypes also led the CD3+CD56-NKG2C+ fraction.

Beta-chain TCR cDNA was generated via 5'RACE template switching with UMIs. TCRdb reprocessed the 5' RACE reads and reports one entry per CDR3 protein, with no DNA. Its clone listing holds about 170,000 distinct CDR3 sequences. The CDR3 is made up of 15 amino acids. CDR1 is SEHNR and CDR2 is FQNEAQ in the germline V gene (reference sequence). Notes on this clonotype: The antigen is unknown.

This sequence originates from a man aged 18-69 years in good health. Sequenced material: blood T cells: a sorted CD56 or NKG2C T cell subset, CD4+ or CD8+ T cells, or bulk PBMC T cells (not recorded which). The V call is TRBV7-9, the J call TRBJ2-5. The CDR3 here is CASSLRLAAQETQYF.